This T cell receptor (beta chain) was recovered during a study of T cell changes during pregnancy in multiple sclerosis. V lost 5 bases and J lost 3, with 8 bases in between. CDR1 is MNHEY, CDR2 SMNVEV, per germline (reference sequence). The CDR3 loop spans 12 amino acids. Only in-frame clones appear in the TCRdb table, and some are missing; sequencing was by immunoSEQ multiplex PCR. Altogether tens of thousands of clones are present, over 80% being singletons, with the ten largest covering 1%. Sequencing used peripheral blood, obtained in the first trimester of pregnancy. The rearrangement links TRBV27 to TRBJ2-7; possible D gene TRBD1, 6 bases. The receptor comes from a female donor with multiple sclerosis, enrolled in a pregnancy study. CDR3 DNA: TGTGCCAGCAGTGGACAGAACTACGAGCAGTACTTC. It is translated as CASSGQNYEQYF.